What follows are 21 T cell receptor beta chains derived from one specimen sequenced in a study of shared clonotypes between healthy human individuals. Libraries were prepared by immunoSEQ multiplex PCR; TCRdb keeps only in-frame clonotypes and omits some of them. This sample yields fewer than 3 million clones, of which 92% are seen a single time; about 0.36% belongs to the top ten. Sequencing was done on a sample of naive CD4+ T cells from PBMCs. Subset: CD45RA+ positively selected. The receptors derive from a man aged 18-30 years in good health. Some clones in this sample may be carry-over from other donors' samples.

The chain is built from TRBV28 and TRBJ1-3; 7 bases align to TRBD1. Germline CDR1 and CDR2: MDHEN and SYDVKM. J lost 0 bases, V lost 6 bases, and 11 bases had no gene match. CDR3 length equals 17 residues. This chain's CDR3 is CASRPLLGQLSGNTIYF. The CDR3 region has the DNA TGTGCCAGCAGACCCTTATTGGGACAGCTCTCTGGAAACACCATATATTTT.

J is TRBJ2-2 and V is TRBV2; 9 bases are a match to TRBD1. V dropped 7 bases and J dropped 4; count of bases not matched to a gene: 7. The CDR3 spans 15 residues. Germline V CDR1 and CDR2: SNHLY, FYNNEI. The CDR3 coding sequence is TGTGCCAGCACCCGGGACAGGGTGACCACCGGGGAGCTGTTTTTT. Amino acid sequence: CASTRDRVTTGELFF.

The rearrangement joins TRBV10-1 to TRBJ2-7; D is uncertain. In germline, CDR1 is WNHNN, CDR2 SYGVQD (reference sequence). This CDR3 spans 15 amino acids. V lost 3 bases and J lost 3, with 15 bases in between. The CDR3 region is CASSDSDGPIYEQYF. The CDR3 region has the DNA TGCGCCAGCAGTGATTCGGACGGACCTATCTACGAGCAGTACTTC.

The chain recombines TRBV6-6 with TRBJ1-3, with D possibly being TRBD1 (6 bases). Germline V gene data show CDR1 as MNHNY and CDR2 as SVGAGI (reference sequence). V shed 0 bases and J shed 6 bases, with 12 bases lying between them. CDR3 size: 15 residues. CDR3 residues: CASSYSVAGVNTIYF. DNA for the CDR3: TGTGCCAGCAGTTACTCGGTGGCAGGGGTAAACACCATATATTTT.

The V call is TRBV27, the J call TRBJ1-1; TRBD1 matches at 8 bases. The germline V gene encodes CDR1 MNHEY and CDR2 SMNVEV (reference sequence). After removal of 5 bases from V and 8 bases from J, the junction contained 13 bases not matched to a gene. This CDR3 has 15 residues. The CDR3 nucleotides read TGTGCCAGCAGTCTTACAGGGGGAACGCGCAAAGAAGCTTTCTTT. Translation: CASSLTGGTRKEAFF.

This chain links TRBV28 with TRBJ2-7; 8 bases line up with TRBD2. Per the germline V gene, CDR1 is MDHEN and CDR2 is SYDVKM. This CDR3 has 15 amino acids. The junction had 12 bases not matched to a gene; V was cut back by 5 bases and J by 6 bases. CDR3: CASSLRGGSLREQYF. DNA for the CDR3: TGTGCCAGCAGTCTCCGGGGGGGCTCCCTACGCGAGCAGTACTTC.

The rearrangement links TRBV18 to TRBJ1-1; possibly TRBD1 for D (5 bases). V lost 6 bases and J lost 5, with 10 bases in between. This CDR3 is 12 amino acids long. Germline lookup yields CDR1 KGHSH and CDR2 LQKENI. The CDR3 protein is CASSQGLTEAFF. The DNA for the CDR3 is TGTGCCAGCTCGCAGGGCTTAACTGAAGCTTTCTTT. The full variable domain, completed using reference TRBV18 and TRBJ1-1, is NAGVMQNPRHLVRRRGQEARLRCSPMKGHSHVYWYRQLPEEGLKFMVYLQKENIIDESGMPKERFSAEFPKEGPSILRIQQVVRGDSAAYFCASSQGLTEAFFGQGTRLTVV.

The chain carries TRBV7-9 and TRBJ1-3, with D possibly being TRBD1 (5 bases). V lost 5 bases and J lost 4, with 18 bases in between. The CDR3 contains 16 residues. Germline CDR1 reads SEHNR; CDR2 reads FQNEAQ (reference sequence). The CDR3 protein is CASSPQTGGRGNTIYF. The CDR3, as DNA: TGTGCCAGCAGCCCACAAACGGGGGGGAGAGGAAACACCATATATTTT.

The chain is built from TRBV4-2 and TRBJ2-7; 12 nucleotides line up with TRBD1. J lost 0 bases, V lost 1 base, and 7 bases had no gene match. The CDR3 spans 18 residues. CDR1 is LGHNA and CDR2 is YNFKEQ in the germline V gene. Written as DNA, the CDR3 is TGTGCCAGCAGCCAAGTCCCGGGACAGGGGGCAAGCTCCTACGAGCAGTACTTC. As protein: CASSQVPGQGASSYEQYF.

The genes are TRBV29-1 and TRBJ2-3; D unresolved. From germline, CDR1 is SQVTM and CDR2 ANQGSEA. V was cut by 4 bases and J by 5 bases, with 13 bases left in between. The CDR3 is 13 residues long. The CDR3 nucleotides are TGCAGCGTTGCGAGTCTAGTGGGAGATACGCAGTATTTT. Protein sequence: CSVASLVGDTQYF.

This clone was found once. V is TRBV6-5 and J is TRBJ1-1; D is perhaps TRBD1 (6 bases). The CDR3 consists of 16 residues. V dropped 0 bases and J dropped 11 bases, with 22 bases sitting between them. The germline V gene has CDR1 MNHEY and CDR2 SVGAGI. The CDR3, as DNA: TGTGCCAGCAGTTACTCGGGGACAAGAGTCTCTATAACGGCTTTCTTT. Its translation is CASSYSGTRVSITAFF.

DNA of the CDR3: TGTGCCAGCAGCGTAGCAGTCAGGGTGGGAACCGGGGAGCTGTTTTTT. This sequence encodes CASSVAVRVGTGELFF. The genes are TRBV9 and TRBJ2-2; D is possibly TRBD1 (5 bases). The germline V and J ends were trimmed by 0 bases and 5 bases, with 14 bases remaining between them. The CDR3 is 16 residues long. Germline CDR1 SGDLS, CDR2 YYNGEE.

V is TRBV14 and J is TRBJ1-4; D is possibly TRBD1 (5 bases). Trimming removed 0 bases from V and 7 bases from J, with 15 bases in between. Germline CDR1 reads SGHDN; CDR2 reads FVKESK. This CDR3 has 16 amino acids. The CDR3 DNA follows: TGTGCCAGCAGCCAAGATCAGTTAGGGACCCGTGAAAAACTGTTTTTT. This gives the protein CASSQDQLGTREKLFF.

The chain carries TRBV6-5 and TRBJ1-1; 8 positions match TRBD1. Germline trimming cut 0 bases from V and 5 bases from J; bases unmatched to any gene: 5. There are 15 residues in the CDR3. The germline CDR1 and CDR2 sequences are MNHEY and SVGAGI. The CDR3 DNA reads TGTGCCAGCAGTTACTCGACGACAGGGGTTACTGAAGCTTTCTTT. This sequence encodes CASSYSTTGVTEAFF.

The gene calls are TRBV5-6 and TRBJ2-7; tentative D call: TRBD1 (6 bases). The V and J ends lost 3 bases and 3 bases respectively, with 16 bases between them. Germline CDR1 SGHDT, CDR2 YYEEEE. CDR3 length: 15 amino acids. The CDR3 DNA reads TGTGCCAGCAGCTCTAACAGGGCACCCTTCTACGAGCAGTACTTC. Translated: CASSSNRAPFYEQYF. Variable domain in full (rest from reference TRBV5-6 and TRBJ2-7): DAGVTQSPTHLIKTRGQQVTLRCSPKSGHDTVSWYQQALGQGPQFIFQYYEEEERQRGNFPDRFSGHQFPNYSSELNVNALLLGDSALYLCASSSNRAPFYEQYFGPGTRLTVT.

The V gene is TRBV9, the J gene TRBJ2-5; 9 nucleotides line up with TRBD1. The trim removed 2 bases at V and 5 bases at J, leaving 10 bases unmatched. CDR3 length: 16 amino acids. The germline V gene encodes CDR1 SGDLS and CDR2 YYNGEE. The CDR3 reads CASSVGVTGGRETQYF. For the CDR3, the DNA is TGTGCCAGCAGCGTTGGAGTGACAGGGGGTCGGGAGACCCAGTACTTC. The full variable domain, its missing parts supplied by reference TRBV9 and TRBJ2-5, is DSGVTQTPKHLITATGQRVTLRCSPRSGDLSVYWYQQSLDQGLQFLIQYYNGEERAKGNILERFSAQQFPDLHSELNLSSLELGDSALYFCASSVGVTGGRETQYFGPGTRLLVL.

This clone was seen just once. The V call is TRBV7-2, the J call TRBJ2-3; D is uncertain. V lost 2 bases and J 6 bases, leaving 6 bases between the germline ends. The CDR3 runs to 12 residues. CDR1 SGHTA and CDR2 FQGNSA come from the germline V gene. CDR3 amino acids: CASSLRFDTQYF. CDR3 nucleotide sequence: TGTGCCAGCAGCTTAAGATTCGATACGCAGTATTTT.

V usage is TRBV5-1 and J usage is TRBJ2-5, with unresolved D. Trimming shortened V by 2 bases and J by 5 bases, and 10 bases separated the two germline ends. This CDR3 is 13 amino acids long. Germline values: CDR1 SGHRS, CDR2 YFSETQ. CDR3 DNA sequence: TGCGCCAGCAGCTTCGCCACACGGGAGACCCAGTACTTC. It is translated as CASSFATRETQYF.

The chain has TRBV5-1 and TRBJ2-1; D is possibly TRBD2 (6 bases). This CDR3 spans 20 amino acids. Germline V gene sequence: CDR1 SGHRS, CDR2 YFSETQ. V gave up 4 bases and J gave up 0 bases, with 26 bases separating them. CDR3 DNA sequence: TGCGCCAGCAGCCCCGCTGGAAAGCGGGCCTCTGAGAGCTCCTACAATGAGCAGTTCTTC. The encoded protein is CASSPAGKRASESSYNEQFF.

The V call is TRBV29-1, the J call TRBJ2-1; 12 nucleotides line up with TRBD2. There are 18 residues in the CDR3. V was pared by 0 bases and J by 8 bases, with 14 bases of the junction left unmatched. Germline values: CDR1 SQVTM, CDR2 ANQGSEA. CDR3 sequence: CSVEDLGARLAGVYEQFF. The CDR3 coding sequence is TGCAGCGTTGAAGATCTGGGTGCGAGACTAGCGGGAGTTTATGAGCAGTTCTTC.

Only one count was recorded for this clone. This chain links TRBV5-6 with TRBJ1-3, with D unresolved. Trimming removed 1 base at V and 4 bases at J, with 12 bases between. Germline loops: CDR1 SGHDT, CDR2 YYEEEE. The CDR3 has 15 residues. The CDR3 reads CASSLLGPGGNTIYF. CDR3 bases: TGTGCCAGCAGCTTGCTGGGCCCTGGAGGAAACACCATATATTTT.